What follows describes a single TCR beta chain. The sample is drawn from a study of CD8 T cells in Susac syndrome. RNA amounts of 0.5 to 1 ug underwent reverse transcription with random hexamers. Amplification of TCR beta CDR3 by immunoSEQ multiplex PCR spanned 54 Vbeta and 13 Jbeta. MiXCR, applied by TCRdb to the immunoSEQ multiplex PCR reads, yields one record per CDR3 protein. This table has roughly 200,000 distinct CDR3 sequences, 85% to 95% appearing once. The CDR3 sequence is 14 residues long. V was pared by 4 bases and J by 3 bases, with 3 bases of the junction left unmatched. Per germline, CDR1 SGHRS and CDR2 YFSETQ.

The TCR originated in a human donor with Susac syndrome. This chain connects TRBV5-1 to TRBJ2-5, with TRBD1 identical over 10 bases. Sample: CD4+ T cells from PBMCs. CDR3 in DNA: TGCGCCAGCAGCAGACAGGGGGCAGAAGAGACCCAGTACTTC. It yields the protein CASSRQGAEETQYF.